The 30 T cell receptor beta chains below were found in one sample sequenced in a study of T cells in Graves' hyperthyroidism and ophthalmopathy. TCR beta CDR3 sequences were amplified from RNA transcripts. The TCR CDR3 first-round RT-PCR relied on the HTBI primer set. TCRdb reprocessed the multiplex PCR reads via MiXCR and lists one record per CDR3 protein. This table holds 400,000 or so distinct CDR3 sequences, about 14% found once. Sequenced sample: blood. These receptors were obtained from a woman aged 30 to 39 with Graves' ophthalmopathy.

This clonotype was recorded many times. J is TRBJ2-2 and V is TRBV18, with D uncertain. This CDR3 has 15 residues. The V end was cut by 3 bases, the J end by 9 bases, with 17 bases between. The germline gives CDR1 KGHSH, CDR2 LQKENI. DNA for the CDR3: TGTGCCAGCTCACCCTCCCCGGGCCCGGCCAGGGAGCTGTTTTTT. Protein product: CASSPSPGPARELFF. Full variable domain (remainder filled in from reference TRBV18 and TRBJ2-2): NAGVMQNPRHLVRRRGQEARLRCSPMKGHSHVYWYRQLPEEGLKFMVYLQKENIIDESGMPKERFSAEFPKEGPSILRIQQVVRGDSAAYFCASSPSPGPARELFFGEGSRLTVL.

This clonotype was observed a few times. The gene calls are TRBV29-1 and TRBJ2-7, with a tentative D call TRBD1 (6 bases). CDR1 is SQVTM, CDR2 ANQGSEA, per germline. V lost 6 bases and J lost 3, with 15 bases in between. The length of the CDR3 is 13 residues. The CDR3 protein is CSVPGQFHYEQYF. CDR3 coding DNA: TGCAGCGTGCCAGGACAGTTCCACTACGAGCAGTACTTC.

This clonotype appeared many times. The chain recombines TRBV12-3 or TRBV12-4 with TRBJ1-1; D might be TRBD1 (5 bases). The CDR3 contains 19 residues. Trimming removed 6 bases from V and 4 bases from J, with 30 bases in between. CDR3 coding DNA: TGTGCCAGCAGACCCGAAGAGGGGTTTCGCGGTATGAAGGGCACTGAAGCTTTCTTT. This sequence encodes CASRPEEGFRGMKGTEAFF.

On this clonotype: Just one base apart from a much larger clone, this may be a read error. The chain links TRBV7-2 to TRBJ2-6, with a possible D match to TRBD1 (6 bases). Germline-derived CDR1 and CDR2 are SGHTA and FQGNSA. This CDR3 contains 12 residues. DNA for the CDR3: TGTGCCAGCAGCTTGGACAGAAACGCCCTGACTTTC. This codes for CASSLDRNALTF.

This clonotype was seen repeatedly, ten times or more. The chain combines TRBV2 with TRBJ2-5; D gene ambiguous. With 1 base removed from V and 5 bases from J, the gap between germline ends came to 5 bases. The length of the CDR3 is 12 residues. CDR1 is SNHLY, CDR2 FYNNEI, per germline. CDR3 residues: CASSEGGETQYF. CDR3 DNA sequence: TGTGCCAGCAGTGAAGGGGGTGAGACCCAGTACTTC. Full variable domain (missing parts from reference TRBV2 and TRBJ2-5): EPEVTQTPSHQVTQMGQEVILRCVPISNHLYFYWYRQILGQKVEFLVSFYNNEISEKSEIFDDQFSVERPDGSNFTLKIRSTKLEDSAMYFCASSEGGETQYFGPGTRLLVL.

This clonotype showed up many times. The genes are TRBV30 and TRBJ1-1, with TRBD1 as a possible D gene (6 bases). Germline CDR1 and CDR2: GTSNPN and SVGIG (reference sequence). The CDR3 covers 13 residues. V was shortened by 2 bases and J by 2 bases, with 9 bases between the two germline ends. CDR3 in amino acids: CAWSLDSNTEAFF. CDR3 DNA sequence: TGTGCCTGGAGTTTGGACAGCAACACTGAAGCTTTCTTT. Full variable domain (rest looked up from reference TRBV30 and TRBJ1-1): SQTIHQWPATLVQPVGSPLSLECTVEGTSNPNLYWYRQAAGRGLQLLFYSVGIGQISSEVPQNLSASRPQDRQFILSSKKLLLSDSGFYLCAWSLDSNTEAFFGQGTRLTVV.

The sample holds many counts of this clonotype. This chain uses TRBV7-6 with TRBJ2-5; TRBD2 agrees at 7 bases. Germline loops: CDR1 SGHVS, CDR2 FNYEAQ. V lost 5 bases, J lost 6 bases, and 9 bases stayed unmatched. There are 14 residues in the CDR3. The CDR3 DNA sequence: TGTGCCAGCAGCCAACGGACCGGGGGGAAGACCCAGTACTTC. Translation gives CASSQRTGGKTQYF.

In its sample, this clonotype was seen many times. The chain joins TRBV5-4 to TRBJ1-6; 8 positions match TRBD1. After removal of 4 bases from V and 9 bases from J, the junction contained 12 bases not matched to a gene. This CDR3 is built from 16 residues. CDR1 and CDR2 from the germline V gene are SGHNT and YYREEE (reference sequence). The CDR3 region is CASSDSAGGRVSPLHF. In nucleotides, the CDR3 is TGTGCCAGCAGCGATTCCGCAGGGGGCAGAGTTTCACCCCTCCACTTT.

This clonotype turned up a few times. The chain recombines TRBV14 with TRBJ2-5, with 11 bases matching TRBD2. This CDR3 comprises 21 residues. From germline, CDR1 is SGHDN and CDR2 FVKESK. Trimming cost V 0 bases and J 5 bases; bases outside gene matches: 20. The chain's CDR3 is CASSQEDNSGGAAGISETQYF. The CDR3 DNA reads TGTGCCAGCAGCCAAGAGGACAATAGCGGGGGGGCAGCAGGGATATCGGAGACCCAGTACTTC.

This clonotype was recorded at least ten times. The V gene is TRBV27, the J gene TRBJ1-6; 8 bases are shared with TRBD1. CDR3 length: 14 amino acids. The germline CDR1 and CDR2 sequences are MNHEY and SMNVEV (reference sequence). Losses at the gene ends were 6 bases for V and 6 bases for J; bases not matched to a gene: 4. As DNA, the CDR3 is TGTGCCAGCAGACAGGACAGGGTTAATTCACCCCTCCACTTT. It codes for CASRQDRVNSPLHF.

This clonotype was found many times. The genes are TRBV2 and TRBJ2-1, with D perhaps TRBD1 or TRBD2 (5 bases each). The germline CDR1 and CDR2 sequences are SNHLY and FYNNEI. Trimming pared 6 bases from V and 0 bases from J, leaving 18 bases between. There are 17 residues in the CDR3. CDR3 region: CASRPRGGTRSYNEQFF. CDR3 sequence (DNA): TGTGCCAGCAGGCCCAGAGGTGGGACCCGCTCCTACAATGAGCAGTTCTTC.

In its sample, this clonotype was seen once. The chain combines TRBV7-3 with TRBJ1-1, with 7 positions matching TRBD1. The ends lost 7 bases at V and 5 bases at J; junction bases unmatched: 10. The CDR3 extends over 14 amino acids. CDR1 is SGHTA, CDR2 FQGTGA, per germline. CDR3 protein: CASNPTAGGTEAFF. The CDR3 nucleotides are TGTGCCAGCAACCCAACGGCAGGGGGAACTGAAGCTTTCTTT.

This chain uses TRBV7-3 with TRBJ2-5; D is perhaps TRBD2 (5 bases). The CDR3 extends over 15 amino acids. From germline, CDR1 is SGHTA and CDR2 FQGTGA. V lost 5 bases, J lost 0 bases, and 13 bases lay in between. This CDR3 is CASSPGWEYQETQYF. The CDR3 DNA reads as TGTGCCAGCAGCCCCGGCTGGGAGTACCAAGAGACCCAGTACTTC.

The gene calls are TRBV28 and TRBJ1-4; the match to TRBD1 covers 8 bases. Germline V gene sequence: CDR1 MDHEN, CDR2 SYDVKM. This CDR3 has 17 amino acids. The trim removed 3 bases at V and 3 bases at J, leaving 9 bases unmatched. The CDR3 reads CASSLAGGWWSNEKLFF. The CDR3 bases are TGTGCCAGCAGTTTGGCAGGGGGCTGGTGGTCTAATGAAAAACTGTTTTTT.

This clonotype turned up a few times. J is TRBJ2-1 and V is TRBV6-1; D might be TRBD1 or TRBD2, each matching 5 bases. This CDR3 contains 14 residues. V lost 3 bases, J lost 6 bases, and 12 bases lay in between. Germline values: CDR1 MNHNS, CDR2 SASEGT. The CDR3 DNA reads TGTGCCAGCAGTGAGGGTCCGAGGGGCAATGAGCAGTTCTTC. Its translation: CASSEGPRGNEQFF.

This clonotype was recorded at least ten times. This chain uses TRBV5-1 with TRBJ1-2; D may be TRBD1 (6 bases). Trimming left V 5 bases short and J 4 bases short, with 15 bases between. Germline V gene data show CDR1 as SGHRS and CDR2 as YFSETQ. The CDR3 is 14 residues long. The CDR3 here is CASRSTGSSYGYTF. In DNA form, the CDR3 reads TGCGCCAGCAGGTCCACAGGGTCGTCCTATGGCTACACCTTC.

The table lists this clonotype with many counts. The gene calls are TRBV15 and TRBJ1-4; D gene ambiguous. The germline V gene encodes CDR1 LNHNV and CDR2 YYDKDF (reference sequence). The CDR3 has 13 residues. V was cut by 5 bases and J by 0 bases, with 4 bases left in between. The CDR3 reads CATSRSTNEKLFF. DNA of the CDR3: TGTGCCACCAGCCGGTCAACTAATGAAAAACTGTTTTTT.

This clonotype was counted at least ten times. The genes are TRBV5-1 and TRBJ2-1, with 9 bases identical to TRBD2. The ends lost 1 base at V and 11 bases at J; junction bases unmatched: 4. The CDR3 is 13 amino acids. Germline-derived CDR1 and CDR2 are SGHRS and YFSETQ. This chain's CDR3 is CASSLRLAEKQFF. CDR3 in DNA: TGCGCCAGCAGCTTGAGACTAGCGGAGAAGCAGTTCTTC.

This clonotype was observed many times. The V gene is TRBV12-3 or TRBV12-4, the J gene TRBJ2-5; TRBD1 matches 7 bases. The CDR3 sequence is 15 residues long. The V segment lost 5 bases and the J segment 3 bases; nucleotides outside the gene matches: 9. This chain's CDR3 is CASSQPFGTEETQYF. The CDR3 nucleotides read TGTGCCAGCAGTCAACCTTTCGGGACAGAAGAGACCCAGTACTTC.

V usage is TRBV27 and J usage is TRBJ2-2; 9 nucleotides align to TRBD2. Germline CDR1 MNHEY, CDR2 SMNVEV (reference sequence). The CDR3 spans 18 residues. The ends lost 1 base at V and 0 bases at J; junction bases unmatched: 6. The CDR3 DNA is TGTGCCAGCAGTTTATTTTTCCTAGCGGGGTCGAACACCGGGGAGCTGTTTTTT. Protein sequence: CASSLFFLAGSNTGELFF.

The chain links TRBV10-3 to TRBJ1-4; 8 nucleotides align to TRBD1. This CDR3 comprises 14 residues. CDR1 and CDR2 from the germline V gene are ENHRY and SYGVKD. The V gene end was trimmed by 5 bases and the J gene end by 7 bases; junction bases not matched to a gene: 6. CDR3 loop: CAISPETGGEKLFF. DNA for the CDR3: TGTGCCATCAGTCCAGAAACAGGGGGTGAAAAACTGTTTTTT.

This clonotype was detected many times. CDR3 protein: CAISEFLNEKLFF. The CDR3 DNA follows: TGTGCCATCAGTGAGTTTCTTAATGAAAAACTGTTTTTT. V gene TRBV10-3 combines with J gene TRBJ1-4; no definite D call. CDR1 is ENHRY and CDR2 is SYGVKD in the germline V gene. The CDR3 has 13 amino acids. V lost 1 base to trimming and J lost 4 bases, with 4 bases between them.

The V gene is TRBV4-1, the J gene TRBJ2-3; 8 bases are shared with TRBD2. CDR3 length: 16 residues. The trim removed 4 bases at V and 1 base at J, leaving 7 bases unmatched. In germline, CDR1 is MGHRA, CDR2 YSYEKL. CDR3 residues: CASSPRFGGGTDTQYF. In DNA form, the CDR3 reads TGCGCCAGCAGCCCCCGGTTCGGGGGGGGCACAGATACGCAGTATTTT.

This clonotype was observed a few times. The gene calls are TRBV30 and TRBJ2-7; no reliable D call. Germline V CDR1 and CDR2: GTSNPN, SVGIG (reference sequence). The CDR3 contains 11 residues. The V gene lost 7 bases and the J gene lost 3 bases, with 10 bases spanning the gap. For the CDR3, the DNA is TGTGCCTTAAAAAGTGGCTACGAGCAGTACTTC. It yields the protein CALKSGYEQYF.

This clonotype has ten or more counts. The chain joins TRBV6-2 or TRBV6-3 to TRBJ2-7; 8 bases agree with TRBD2. V was clipped by 6 bases and J by 3 bases; unmatched bases: 7. The CDR3 runs 14 residues. Germline values: CDR1 MNHEY, CDR2 SVGEGT. The CDR3, as DNA: TGTGCCAGCAGAGCTAGCGGGTCGGTCTACGAGCAGTACTTC. Protein product: CASRASGSVYEQYF.

This clonotype showed up many times. This sequence joins TRBV20-1 and TRBJ2-1; no definite D call. Between the trimmed V and J ends, which lost 6 bases and 0 bases, there was a span of 12 bases. The CDR3 extends over 14 amino acids. Germline V gene lookup returns CDR1 DFQATT and CDR2 SNEGSKA (reference sequence). The CDR3 bases are TGCAGTGCAACGGACGGAATCTCCTACAATGAGCAGTTCTTC. This encodes CSATDGISYNEQFF.

This clonotype has a count of ten or more. The rearrangement links TRBV2 to TRBJ1-2, with 7 bases lining up with TRBD1. V shed 7 bases and J 0 bases; nucleotides not matched to a gene: 5. The germline V gene has CDR1 SNHLY and CDR2 FYNNEI. This CDR3 has 14 amino acids. CDR3 bases: TGTGCCAGCATGAGGGGGACAGCTAACTATGGCTACACCTTC. Amino acid sequence: CASMRGTANYGYTF.

This clonotype has ten or more counts. This sequence joins TRBV7-9 and TRBJ2-1, with D possibly being TRBD1 or TRBD2 (6 bases each). CDR1 and CDR2 (germline): SEHNR, FQNEAQ (reference sequence). With 4 bases removed from V and 0 bases from J, the gap between germline ends came to 13 bases. The CDR3 extends over 16 amino acids. CDR3 bases: TGTGCCAGCAGCTCCGCGGGACACCCCTCCTACAATGAGCAGTTCTTC. Protein product: CASSSAGHPSYNEQFF.

This clonotype was observed at least ten times. The J gene is TRBJ1-6, the V gene TRBV11-2, with D unclear. Looked up from germline, CDR1 is SGHAT and CDR2 is FQNNGV. The V gene lost 1 base and the J gene lost 6 bases, with 13 bases spanning the gap. CDR3 length equals 16 residues. The CDR3 sequence is CASSLVPGEPNSPLHF. CDR3 nucleotide sequence: TGTGCCAGCAGCTTAGTACCCGGGGAGCCTAATTCACCCCTCCACTTT.

V gene TRBV28 combines with J gene TRBJ2-7, with D hard to call. Per the germline V gene, CDR1 is MDHEN and CDR2 is SYDVKM. The CDR3 has 16 amino acids. Trimming removed 3 bases from V and 1 base from J, with 16 bases in between. This chain's CDR3 is CASSFGIRTGSYEQYF. DNA for the CDR3: TGTGCCAGCAGTTTTGGGATACGGACGGGTTCCTACGAGCAGTACTTC.